This TCR beta chain was captured in a study of OX40 agonist ivuxolimab in advanced cancers. Whole-study context: In this trial design, patients received ivuxolimab intravenously at 0.01 to 10 mg/kg every 2 weeks.

The table came from immunoSEQ multiplex PCR; TCRdb's copy has only in-frame clones and leaves some out. This table has tens of thousands of clones, roughly 80% appearing once. This clonotype was sampled from an adult with an advanced solid tumor such as melanoma, head and neck, liver or kidney cancer. Specimen: CD4+ or CD8+ T cells sorted from blood, collected in a trial of the OX40 agonist ivuxolimab.

The CDR3 sequence is CASSGTHGAFF. The CDR3, as DNA: TGCGCCAGTAGTGGGACCCACGGGGCTTTCTTT. The chain employs TRBV5-1 and TRBJ1-1; a possible D gene is TRBD1 (5 bases). The CDR3 is 11 residues long. V lost 8 bases, J lost 11 bases, and 16 bases lay in between. Looked up from germline, CDR1 is SGHRS and CDR2 is YFSETQ.